One T cell receptor (beta chain) is described in this entry. This clonotype was seen a handful of times. The antigen it recognizes is unknown. No qualities accompany the bases; no much larger clone lies one base away. This entry is derived from a study of blood T cells in healthy people across ages (dated by TCRdb to between 2014 and 2017). Background for the entire study: Template switching captured roughly one uniquely barcoded TCR beta cDNA molecule per two T cells in model experiments. To avoid experimental bias, donors of different ages were distributed randomly across sequencing lanes. The study analyzed two additional independent replicas of 1 million unique cDNA reads from the same blood draw for two donors, one aged 18 to 29 and one aged 80 or older. The study measured age-related changes in TCR beta repertoire diversity using deep sequencing normalized with unique cDNA molecular identifiers. Donors were grouped into four age groups: young (average 16 years), middle-aged (around 39), aged (about 60) and long-lived (approximately 78). The study at large found these results: Because the CMV infection status of the donors was unknown, age-related changes in expanded clonotypes may potentially have been confounded. Total diversity estimates from one million sequenced T cells were considered lower bounds and underestimates. Because profiling used bulk unsorted PBMCs, naive and antigen-experienced compartments could not be compared conclusively. A strong correlation was found between observed TCR beta diversity and the percentage of naive T cells measured by flow cytometry. Compared with the aged group, more naive CD4+ T cells, fewer expanded clones and increased TCR diversity were shown by the long-lived group, suggesting age selection. Observed TCR beta diversity per million T cells fell roughly linearly with age, and a significant reduction was already apparent by age about 43.

From the cysteine up to the phenylalanine, the CDR3 has a length of 14 residues. This entry keeps only the CDR3 DNA: 42 bases, framed from base 1. The germline V gene yields MNHEY for CDR1 and SVGEGT for CDR2. V loses 10 bases, J loses 1 base, and the germline ends lie 14 bases apart. Systemically healthy Caucasian individuals from Russia, 39 in total and aged about 6 to 90 years, were included as donors. Roughly 11 milliliters of peripheral blood were drawn from each donor into EDTA-treated Vacutainer tubes. Ficoll-Paque density-gradient centrifugation was used to isolate PBMCs, with at least 6.5 million per sample. Total RNA, at least 5 micrograms per sample, was extracted from PBMCs with Trizol reagent. Naive CD45RAhigh/CD27high T cell percentages were measured by flow cytometry on a PBMC aliquot from every donor. Libraries were made using 5' RACE. The second PCR ran for roughly 7 to 12 cycles and used a J-beta primer mix along with a sample-barcoded 5' primer. A unique molecular identifier was introduced onto each TCR beta cDNA molecule by a template-switch 5' adaptor carrying 12 random nucleotides. At least 2.5 million CDR3-containing paired-end reads were obtained from each sample. First-strand cDNA was synthesized from all RNA with the Mint cDNA synthesis kit, primed by a TRBC-specific oligonucleotide. All cDNA was treated with uracil-DNA glycosylase and then went through a first 18-cycle PCR with the universal primers M1SS and BC2_uni_R. The source study handled its data this way. Normalization of each sample was performed by random selection of 1 million high-quality reads, each carrying a distinct molecular identifier. Reads sharing molecular identifiers were discarded rather than binned into consensus sequences. MiTCR, with a Q25 quality threshold and the strictest error-elimination algorithm, was used for CDR3 identification, clonotype clustering and error correction. A nonparametric unseen species model using Euler transformation provided a lower-bound estimate of total TCR beta diversity. TCRdb passed the public sequencing reads through fastp at Q25 and MiXCR, retaining productive beta sequences. For every CDR3 protein sequence, its rows merge into one entry that carries the most common genes and DNA. The V and J calls here are based on TCRdb, not the publication. This sample gives some 1.8 million distinct CDR3 sequences in total; about 39% of them show up just once. The ten top clones hold about 21% of the sample.

The chain is assembled from TRBV6-2 or TRBV6-3 and TRBJ2-1; TRBD2 is possibly the D segment (6 matching bases). This receptor was identified in a human donor in good health. The sequenced material came from blood. The bases are TGTGCCACCCTCGGGGGTTCGTCCTACAATGAGCAGTTCTTC. The resulting protein is CATLGGSSYNEQFF.